Following are 10 T cell receptor beta chains from one sample sequenced in a study of T cell repertoires in cytomegalovirus infection. TCRdb redid the calling of the reads with MiXCR, one entry per CDR3 protein. The sample records about 890,000 distinct CDR3 sequences, around 30% being singletons. Antigens for these TCRs are unknown. Sequenced here: cultured CD8+ T cells from PBMCs, sampled from culture after CMV antigen stimulation. These receptors all come from a human donor in good health (CMV status not recorded). Some clones in this sample may be carry-over from other donors' samples.

In the case of this clonotype: Compared with germline, one end of the junction differs, possibly owing to a read error. The J gene is TRBJ2-2, the V gene TRBV6-6, with a possible D match to TRBD1 (6 bases). The CDR3 is made up of 15 amino acids. CDR1 is MNHNY, CDR2 SVGAGI, per germline (reference sequence). The chain's CDR3 is CASSYLTGNAGELFF. As DNA, the CDR3 is TGTGCCAGCAGTTACTTAACAGGGAACGCCGGGGAGCTGTTTTTT.

This clonotype was counted once. J is TRBJ1-1 and V is TRBV4-1; perhaps TRBD1 as D (5 bases). V lost 4 bases to trimming and J lost 1 base, with 13 bases between them. Germline lookup yields CDR1 MGHRA and CDR2 YSYEKL. The CDR3 contains 15 residues. In DNA form, the CDR3 reads TGCGCCAGCAGCCCTAAGCATCAGGGGAACACTGAAGCTTTCTTT. Translation: CASSPKHQGNTEAFF.

This clonotype was recorded many times. CDR3 region: CASSGGREAFF. The CDR3 nucleotides read TGTGCCAGCAGCGGGGGCCGCGAAGCTTTCTTT. The chain carries TRBV2 and TRBJ1-1, with D possibly TRBD1 on 6 matching bases. Trimming stripped 6 bases from V and 8 bases from J, with 10 bases between. The length of the CDR3 is 11 residues. Germline values: CDR1 SNHLY, CDR2 FYNNEI.

This clonotype was counted between two and nine times. The chain uses TRBV2 and TRBJ1-1; D remains ambiguous. CDR1 and CDR2 (germline): SNHLY, FYNNEI. Deletions cut 8 bases from V and 1 base from J, with 8 bases between. The CDR3 is 12 amino acids. The CDR3 sequence is CASLMRNTEAFF. The DNA for the CDR3 is TGTGCCAGCCTCATGAGGAACACTGAAGCTTTCTTT.

In regard to this clonotype: Possible read error: a much larger clone is one base away. The chain uses TRBV7-2 and TRBJ2-3; TRBD1 matches 9 bases. The CDR3 is 19 amino acids. Germline V CDR1 and CDR2: SGHTA, FQGNSA. CDR3 DNA: TGTGTCAGCAGCTTAGATTTACCCTTAGGGGACAGGGCCACAGATACGCAGTATTTT. As protein: CVSSLDLPLGDRATDTQYF.

The chain recombines TRBV4-1 with TRBJ2-3; D is ambiguous. Trimming took off 0 bases at V and 4 bases at J, with 11 bases between the two ends. The CDR3 contains 15 residues. Germline assignment: CDR1 MGHRA and CDR2 YSYEKL. CDR3 DNA: TGCGCCAGCAGCCAAGAGCCCAGCAAGGCAGATACGCAGTATTTT. Its translation: CASSQEPSKADTQYF.

In its sample, this clonotype was seen many times. The chain employs TRBV7-2 and TRBJ1-1; unclear D gene. The ends were cut back, 0 bases at V and 5 bases at J, with 10 bases in the middle. This CDR3 has 14 residues. Germline CDR1 and CDR2: SGHTA and FQGNSA. The CDR3 DNA reads TGTGCCAGCAGCTTAGCGATGGGGAGGACTGAAGCTTTCTTT. It translates to CASSLAMGRTEAFF.

The V and J genes are TRBV15 and TRBJ1-2; perhaps TRBD1 as D (6 bases). The CDR3 runs to 14 residues. The V and J ends lost 5 bases and 4 bases respectively, with 14 bases between them. Germline assignment: CDR1 LNHNV and CDR2 YYDKDF (reference sequence). The CDR3 nucleotides read TGTGCCACCAGCCGCCTACAGGGAGGCTATGGCTACACCTTC. This sequence encodes CATSRLQGGYGYTF.

V is TRBV6-1 and J is TRBJ1-5; D possibly corresponds to TRBD1 (5 bases). V dropped 6 bases and J dropped 2 bases, with 26 bases sitting between them. Germline values: CDR1 MNHNS, CDR2 SASEGT. The CDR3 covers 19 residues. This CDR3 reads CASSETAVSGTPGNQPQHF. CDR3 bases: TGTGCCAGCAGCGAGACGGCGGTATCCGGGACGCCGGGCAATCAGCCCCAGCATTTT.

This rearrangement joins TRBV20-1 to TRBJ1-1, with 7 bases aligning to TRBD1. V lost 5 bases to trimming and J lost 3 bases; unmatched junction nucleotides: 6. The CDR3 loop spans 13 amino acids. Germline V gives CDR1 DFQATT, CDR2 SNEGSKA (reference sequence). CDR3 in DNA: TGCAGTGCTCTGGACAGGAGGTACACTGAAGCTTTCTTT. It translates to CSALDRRYTEAFF.